The 22 T cell receptor beta chains below were found in one sample sequenced in a study of shared clonotypes between healthy human individuals. Profiling relied on immunoSEQ multiplex PCR, and the TCRdb table lists in-frame clones only, not all of them. The sample includes about 550,000 clones, about 95% of them seen just once. Selected positively for CCR7 and CD45RO-negative, naive CD8 cells excluded terminally differentiated effector memory CD45RA+ cells. Specimen: naive CD8+ T cells sorted from blood. These receptors were taken from a woman under 40 in good health.

This clone has only a few counts. The V gene is TRBV7-9, the J gene TRBJ2-6; unclear D gene. V was clipped by 2 bases and J by 0 bases, with 2 bases between them. The V gene's germline CDR1 is SEHNR and CDR2 FQNEAQ (reference sequence). The CDR3 runs to 14 residues. The CDR3 DNA reads as TGTGCCAGCAGCTTAAGCTCTGGGGCCAACGTCCTGACTTTC. Translated, it gives CASSLSSGANVLTF.

The chain is built from TRBV5-6 and TRBJ2-5, with D hard to call. The V end lost 1 base, the J end lost 3 bases, and 13 bases lay between the germline ends. This CDR3 region has 15 residues. CDR1 SGHDT and CDR2 YYEEEE come from the germline V gene. CDR3 nucleotides: TGTGCCAGCAGCTTGTGGTATCTGGTGGAAGAGACCCAGTACTTC. Translating it yields CASSLWYLVEETQYF.

The V call is TRBV5-8, the J call TRBJ2-3; D might be TRBD2 (5 bases). Germline V gene lookup returns CDR1 SGHTS and CDR2 YDEGEE. Trimming took off 0 bases at V and 6 bases at J, with 23 bases between the two ends. This CDR3 has 18 residues. CDR3 protein: CASSLAGPGNPLWDTQYF. In nucleotides, the CDR3 is TGTGCCAGCAGCTTGGCCGGACCCGGGAACCCTCTATGGGATACGCAGTATTTT.

The chain is built from TRBV15 and TRBJ2-1, with TRBD2 matching over 10 bases. J lost 5 bases, V lost 0 bases, and 1 base had no gene match. Germline values: CDR1 LNHNV, CDR2 YYDKDF (reference sequence). The CDR3 runs 15 residues. The CDR3 DNA reads TGTGCCACCAGCAGAGAGGGGACTAGCGACAATGAGCAGTTCTTC. It codes for CATSREGTSDNEQFF. Full variable domain (missing parts from reference TRBV15 and TRBJ2-1): DAMVIQNPRYQVTQFGKPVTLSCSQTLNHNVMYWYQQKSSQAPKLLFHYYDKDFNNEADTPDNFQSRRPNTSFCFLDIRSPGLGDTAMYLCATSREGTSDNEQFFGPGTRLTVL.

With respect to this clone: Other DNA sequences in this sample translate to the same CDR3. The CDR3: CASSLGGSYNEQFF. The CDR3 region has the DNA TGTGCCAGCAGTTTGGGGGGCTCCTACAATGAGCAGTTCTTC. The chain is built from TRBV28 and TRBJ2-1, with D tentatively TRBD2 (6 bases). Trimming cost V 3 bases and J 0 bases, with 6 bases left between them. The CDR3 spans 14 residues. CDR1 and CDR2 (germline): MDHEN, SYDVKM. Full variable domain (missing parts from reference TRBV28 and TRBJ2-1): DVKVTQSSRYLVKRTGEKVFLECVQDMDHENMFWYRQDPGLGLRLIYFSYDVKMKEKGDIPEGYSVSREKKERFSLILESASTNQTSMYLCASSLGGSYNEQFFGPGTRLTVL.

The V gene is TRBV5-1, the J gene TRBJ2-1, with D tentatively TRBD1 (7 bases). CDR3 length: 15 residues. Trimming took 1 base from V and 5 from J, leaving 13 bases between them. CDR1 SGHRS and CDR2 YFSETQ come from the germline V gene. The CDR3 here is CASSLSQGEDNEQFF. DNA for the CDR3: TGCGCCAGCAGCTTGTCCCAGGGGGAGGACAATGAGCAGTTCTTC.

This chain uses TRBV5-1 with TRBJ2-5; D is unclear. CDR1 is SGHRS, CDR2 YFSETQ, per germline. This CDR3 comprises 14 residues. The V end lost 4 bases, the J end lost 2 bases, and 12 bases lay between the germline ends. CDR3 amino acids: CASSMYTAQETQYF. As DNA, the CDR3 is TGCGCCAGCAGCATGTACACCGCTCAAGAGACCCAGTACTTC. The variable domain in full, with the rest retrieved from reference TRBV5-1 and TRBJ2-5, is KAGVTQTPRYLIKTRGQQVTLSCSPISGHRSVSWYQQTPGQGLQFLFEYFSETQRNKGNFPGRFSGRQFSNSRSEMNVSTLELGDSALYLCASSMYTAQETQYFGPGTRLLVL.

V is TRBV6-4 and J is TRBJ2-1; TRBD1 matches at 8 bases. Trimming at V came to 11 bases and at J to 10 bases, leaving 13 bases not matched to a gene. CDR1 is MRHNA, CDR2 SNTAGT, per germline. The CDR3 contains 13 residues. The CDR3 spells CARRGTGGSEQFF. CDR3 DNA: TGTGCCCGAAGGGGAACAGGGGGTAGCGAGCAGTTCTTC.

The chain uses TRBV13 and TRBJ2-7, with 9 bases that match TRBD1. The germline gives CDR1 PRHDT, CDR2 FYEKMQ (reference sequence). This CDR3 is 14 amino acids long. The J segment lost 7 bases and the V segment lost 5 bases, leaving 9 bases of the junction unmatched. CDR3 region: CASSQRNRGREQYF. The CDR3 region has the DNA TGTGCCAGCAGCCAGAGGAACAGGGGGCGTGAGCAGTACTTC.

The V gene is TRBV5-5, the J gene TRBJ1-5; the D gene is possibly TRBD1 (6 bases). This CDR3 spans 16 amino acids. Germline V gene sequence: CDR1 SGHKS, CDR2 YYEKEE (reference sequence). V gave up 2 bases and J gave up 5 bases, with 17 bases separating them. This CDR3 reads CASSLGPRGGDQPQHF. CDR3 nucleotides: TGTGCCAGCAGCTTAGGACCCCGAGGGGGGGATCAGCCCCAGCATTTT.

The J gene is TRBJ1-1, the V gene TRBV28, with D unresolved. The CDR3 is made up of 13 amino acids. The germline CDR1 and CDR2 sequences are MDHEN and SYDVKM. Trimming took 4 bases from V and 0 from J, leaving 6 bases between them. Here the CDR3 DNA reads TGTGCCAGCAGTTCCAATATGAACACTGAAGCTTTCTTT. It is translated as CASSSNMNTEAFF.

V gene TRBV5-1 combines with J gene TRBJ2-1; 7 nucleotides align to TRBD1. V lost 3 bases and J lost 1; bases outside the gene matches: 4. Germline-derived CDR1 and CDR2 are SGHRS and YFSETQ. CDR3 length: 15 residues. The CDR3 loop reads CASSWTGTSYNEQFF. CDR3 nucleotides: TGCGCCAGCAGCTGGACAGGAACTTCCTACAATGAGCAGTTCTTC.

The gene calls are TRBV29-1 and TRBJ2-5; 9 bases match TRBD1. The germline V gene has CDR1 SQVTM and CDR2 ANQGSEA. The CDR3 is 14 amino acids. V dropped 7 bases and J dropped 1; count of bases not matched to a gene: 7. CDR3 sequence (DNA): TGCAGCGCTAGACGGGACAGGGTCCAAGAGACCCAGTACTTC. Its translation is CSARRDRVQETQYF.

For this clone: Other DNA sequences of this sample code for an identical CDR3. The chain is built from TRBV9 and TRBJ2-1; D is possibly TRBD2 (6 bases). V lost 2 bases and J lost 6, with 12 bases in between. CDR1 and CDR2 (germline): SGDLS, YYNGEE. The CDR3 is 14 amino acids. The CDR3 nucleotides are TGTGCCAGCAGCGTTGGGGGAGGTTCCAATGAGCAGTTCTTC. Its translation is CASSVGGGSNEQFF.

This chain uses TRBV10-3 with TRBJ2-7; a possible D gene is TRBD2 (5 bases). CDR3 length equals 15 residues. Per the germline V gene, CDR1 is ENHRY and CDR2 is SYGVKD. V was trimmed by 0 bases and J by 5 bases, leaving 14 bases between them. In DNA form, the CDR3 reads TGTGCCATCAGTGAGTCACGGACCAGCGGCGACGAGCAGTACTTC. Translation gives CAISESRTSGDEQYF.

J is TRBJ2-2 and V is TRBV29-1, with 7 bases fitting TRBD2. Trimming at V came to 0 bases and at J to 4 bases, leaving 11 bases not matched to a gene. This CDR3 spans 17 amino acids. From germline, CDR1 is SQVTM and CDR2 ANQGSEA. The chain's CDR3 is CSVEDLVGEGLTGELFF. Written as DNA, the CDR3 is TGCAGCGTTGAAGATCTGGTCGGGGAGGGCCTCACCGGGGAGCTGTTTTTT.

V gene TRBV7-2 combines with J gene TRBJ2-1, with a possible D match to TRBD2 (6 bases). This CDR3 region has 15 residues. CDR1 and CDR2 from the germline V gene are SGHTA and FQGNSA. Trimming stripped 5 bases from V and 3 bases from J, with 14 bases between. The CDR3 loop reads CASSLTRELYNEQFF. CDR3 coding DNA: TGTGCCAGCAGCCTGACTAGGGAGCTCTACAATGAGCAGTTCTTC. The full variable domain, with the rest looked up from reference TRBV7-2 and TRBJ2-1, is GAGVSQSPSNKVTEKGKDVELRCDPISGHTALYWYRQSLGQGLEFLIYFQGNSAPDKSGLPSDRFSAERTGGSVSTLTIQRTQQEDSAVYLCASSLTRELYNEQFFGPGTRLTVL.

The chain is built from TRBV19 and TRBJ2-1; 14 nucleotides line up with TRBD2. This CDR3 contains 17 residues. The junction had 4 bases not matched to a gene; V was cut back by 1 base and J by 5 bases. Germline V gene sequence: CDR1 LNHDA, CDR2 SQIVND (reference sequence). Here the CDR3 reads CASSIGLAGGVDNEQFF. The CDR3 bases are TGTGCCAGTAGTATAGGACTAGCGGGAGGGGTCGACAATGAGCAGTTCTTC.

This chain connects TRBV29-1 to TRBJ2-1; possible D gene TRBD2, 6 bases. CDR1 is SQVTM and CDR2 is ANQGSEA in the germline V gene. CDR3 size: 16 residues. The V and J ends lost 6 bases and 0 bases respectively, with 18 bases between them. This CDR3 is CSVKPAGTSSYNEQFF. In DNA, the CDR3 is TGCAGCGTCAAACCAGCGGGTACTAGCTCCTACAATGAGCAGTTCTTC.

V gene TRBV29-1 combines with J gene TRBJ2-2; D is unresolved. Germline-derived CDR1 and CDR2 are SQVTM and ANQGSEA. The CDR3 contains 12 residues. V was pared by 4 bases and J by 4 bases, with 7 bases between. The CDR3, as DNA: TGCAGCGTTGGACAAGCCACCGGGGAGCTGTTTTTT. Protein sequence: CSVGQATGELFF.

Remarks on this clone: Other DNA sequences in this sample translate to the same CDR3. CDR3 residues: CASSLGGGQPQHF. CDR3 sequence (DNA): TGTGCCAGCAGCTTGGGAGGGGGTCAGCCCCAGCATTTT. The chain links TRBV5-6 to TRBJ1-5; D might be TRBD1 (6 bases). The CDR3 sequence is 13 residues long. The germline V gene has CDR1 SGHDT and CDR2 YYEEEE. V was trimmed by 0 bases and J by 6 bases, leaving 7 bases between them.

This clone was seen just once. CDR3 coding DNA: TGTGCCATCAGATCCGACAGAACTAATGAAAAACTGTTTTTT. Its protein is CAIRSDRTNEKLFF. The rearrangement links TRBV10-3 to TRBJ1-4; maybe TRBD1 (5 bases). The CDR3 has 14 amino acids. Germline lookup yields CDR1 ENHRY and CDR2 SYGVKD. V gave up 6 bases and J gave up 1 base, with 9 bases separating them.